The text below deals with one T cell receptor beta chain. Its antigen is unknown. No base quality values were provided; no much bigger clone lies one nucleotide off. The record originates from a study of T cell responses to AZD1222 COVID-19 vaccine (TCRdb year 2021). Background on the whole study: A total of just over 230 trial participants underwent TCR sequencing, of whom some 200 had received two doses of AZD1222 and around 26 had received two doses of the MenACWY control vaccine. Enrollment into the trials was organized by age into subgroups of 18-55, 56-69 and 70-plus years, and those subgroups contained approximately 160, 26 and 62 TCR-sequenced participants, respectively.

The CDR3 regions of human TCRbeta chains were subjected to immunosequencing. The authors' analysis ran thus. Repertoire TCRs were checked for matches against a reference library of SARS-CoV-2-specific TCRs that had been generated using the MIRA antigen-specificity platform. Breadth meant the fraction of unique TCRs that were SARS-CoV-2-associated, whereas depth meant the fraction of total T cells that were SARS-CoV-2-associated. Using the MIRA data, every spike-specific TCR was mapped to the spike region that the TCR reacted to and assigned to either a CD4 or a CD8 class. Log10-transformed breadth and depth values were compared by one-way ANOVA with Sidak's multiple comparisons tests. Here the immuneACCESS table is served through TCRdb, limited to in-frame sequences with V and J called. Missing clones are a known gap in these copies; in checked studies unresolved V genes cover under half, and the rest lacks a known reason. V and J calls and clone size are given by that table; D and trimming were obtained from the DNA. This sample lists 140,000 or so clones; 93% were detected once. The ten most abundant clones make up around 10% of the sample.

V is pared back by 4 bases and J by 1 base, with 7 bases lying between the germline termini. The cysteine opens and the phenylalanine closes a CDR3 of 13 amino acids. Only CDR3 DNA remains: 39 bases, in frame from the first base. What this sample's time point label stands for: sample from adult after SARS-CoV-2 infection, after symptom onset. Two convalescent COVID-19 patients, sampled after symptom onset from adults with prior SARS-CoV-2 infection, were also TCR-sequenced for comparison. What the authors observed across the whole study: Because no samples from the day 14 peak response were available, repertoires could be characterized only after the peak T cell response. The whole spike protein was spanned by vaccine-associated CD4 TCRs, and dominant responses were seen in regions 160-218 and 743-854. Most participants were white British and females outnumbered males, and the authors suggested that clonal diversity may have been underestimated. Conclusions about previously exposed vaccinees are limited, since just five or six AZD1222 recipients were seropositive for SARS-CoV-2 at baseline. In the small 56-69-year group, the increase in depth fell short of significance, most likely because of low power. A significant rise in spike-specific TCR breadth and depth was observed after two AZD1222 doses relative to day 0 and relative to MenACWY recipients. Reportedly, close to half of the unique spike-specific TCRs recognized epitopes lying outside the regions that are mutated in the B.1.351 and B.1.1.7 variants.

The input for sequencing was peripheral blood, taken after recovery from COVID-19. Here the chain combines TRBV12-3 or TRBV12-4 and TRBJ1-1; no D segment can be confidently identified. The clonotype was recovered from an adult who had recovered from COVID-19. The sequence in DNA is TGTGCCAGCAGTTACAACGAGAACACTGAAGCTTTCTTT. It translates as CASSYNENTEAFF.